The subject of this entry is one T cell receptor beta chain. This entry comes from a study of blood T cell repertoires in COVID-19. Study overall: From the United States, Italy and Spain came samples of acute and convalescent COVID-19.

The protocol was immunoSEQ multiplex PCR, while the TCRdb copy is restricted to in-frame clones and leaves out a portion. The sample has approximately 240,000 clones; about nine tenths are singletons. This CDR3 comprises 16 residues. CDR1 is MGHRA and CDR2 is YSYEKL in the germline V gene. V shed 3 bases, J shed 4 bases, and the junction held 3 bases outside the gene matches. The clonotype comes from a woman younger than 30 who had recovered from COVID-19. The sequenced sample was PBMCs or T cells enriched from blood (not recorded which). The chain employs TRBV4-1 and TRBJ2-1; 13 bases map to TRBD2. The CDR3 DNA is TGCGCCAGCAGCCAGCCGGGACTAGCGGGGTACAATGAGCAGTTCTTC. This translates into CASSQPGLAGYNEQFF.